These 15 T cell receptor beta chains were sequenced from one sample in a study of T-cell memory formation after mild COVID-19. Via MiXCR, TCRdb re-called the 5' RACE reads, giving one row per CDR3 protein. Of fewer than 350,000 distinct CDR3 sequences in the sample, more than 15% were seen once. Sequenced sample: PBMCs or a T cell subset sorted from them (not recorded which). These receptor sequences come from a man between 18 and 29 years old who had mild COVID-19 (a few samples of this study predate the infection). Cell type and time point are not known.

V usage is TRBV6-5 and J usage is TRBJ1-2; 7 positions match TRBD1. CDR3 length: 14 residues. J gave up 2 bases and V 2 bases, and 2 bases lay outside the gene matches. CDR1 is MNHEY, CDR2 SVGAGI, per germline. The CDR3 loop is CASSYQTGNYGYTF. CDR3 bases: TGTGCCAGCAGTTACCAGACAGGGAACTATGGCTACACCTTC.

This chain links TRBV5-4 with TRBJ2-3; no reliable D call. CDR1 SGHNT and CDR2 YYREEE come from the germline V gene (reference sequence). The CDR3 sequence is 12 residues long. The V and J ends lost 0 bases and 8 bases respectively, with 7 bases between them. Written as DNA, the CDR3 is TGTGCCAGCAGCTTGGTCTGGGGTACGCAGTATTTT. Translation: CASSLVWGTQYF.

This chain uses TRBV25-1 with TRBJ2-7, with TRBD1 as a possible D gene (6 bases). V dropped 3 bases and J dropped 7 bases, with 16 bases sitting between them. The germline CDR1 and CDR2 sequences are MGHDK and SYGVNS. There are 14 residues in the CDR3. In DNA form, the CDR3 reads TGTGCCAGCAGTGATCCGCTGGGGGCGCGGGAGCAGTACTTC. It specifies CASSDPLGAREQYF.

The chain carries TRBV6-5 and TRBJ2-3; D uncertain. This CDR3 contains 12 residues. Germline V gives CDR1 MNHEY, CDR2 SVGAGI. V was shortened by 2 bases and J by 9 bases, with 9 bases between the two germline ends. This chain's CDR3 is CASSYLGRTQYF. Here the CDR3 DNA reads TGTGCCAGCAGTTACCTAGGCCGAACGCAGTATTTT.

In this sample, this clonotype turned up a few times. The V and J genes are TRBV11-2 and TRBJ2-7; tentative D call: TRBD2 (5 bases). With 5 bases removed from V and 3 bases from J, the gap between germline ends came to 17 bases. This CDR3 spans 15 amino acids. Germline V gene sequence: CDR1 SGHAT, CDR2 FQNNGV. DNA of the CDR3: TGTGCCAGCAGCAACGGACTCTCGGGAAACTACGAGCAGTACTTC. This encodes CASSNGLSGNYEQYF.

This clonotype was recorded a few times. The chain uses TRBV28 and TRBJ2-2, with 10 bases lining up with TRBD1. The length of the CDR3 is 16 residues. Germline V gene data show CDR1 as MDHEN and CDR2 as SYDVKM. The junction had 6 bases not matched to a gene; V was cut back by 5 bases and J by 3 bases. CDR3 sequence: CASSPDRGLYTGELFF. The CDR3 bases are TGTGCCAGCAGTCCAGACAGGGGGCTGTACACCGGGGAGCTGTTTTTT.

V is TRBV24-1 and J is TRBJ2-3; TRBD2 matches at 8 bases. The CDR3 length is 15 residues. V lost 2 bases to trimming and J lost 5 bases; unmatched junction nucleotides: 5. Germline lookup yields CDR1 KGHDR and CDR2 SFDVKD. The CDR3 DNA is TGTGCCACCAGTGATTCCTGGACTAGCTTAGATACGCAGTATTTT. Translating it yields CATSDSWTSLDTQYF.

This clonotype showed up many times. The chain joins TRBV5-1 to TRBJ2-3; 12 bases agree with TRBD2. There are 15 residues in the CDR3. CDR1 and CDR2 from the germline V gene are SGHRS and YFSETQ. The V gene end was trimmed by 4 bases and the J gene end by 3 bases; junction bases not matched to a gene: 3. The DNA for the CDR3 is TGCGCCAGCAGCCAGACTAGCGGGGGTACAGATACGCAGTATTTT. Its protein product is CASSQTSGGTDTQYF. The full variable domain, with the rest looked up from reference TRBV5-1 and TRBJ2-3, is KAGVTQTPRYLIKTRGQQVTLSCSPISGHRSVSWYQQTPGQGLQFLFEYFSETQRNKGNFPGRFSGRQFSNSRSEMNVSTLELGDSALYLCASSQTSGGTDTQYFGPGTRLTVL.

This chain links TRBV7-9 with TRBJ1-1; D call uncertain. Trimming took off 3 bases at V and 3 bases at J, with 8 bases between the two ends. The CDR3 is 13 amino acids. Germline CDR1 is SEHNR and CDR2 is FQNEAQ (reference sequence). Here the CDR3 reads CASSFYIDTEAFF. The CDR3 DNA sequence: TGTGCCAGCAGCTTTTATATCGACACTGAAGCTTTCTTT.

CDR3 region: CASSVRGAKNSPLHF. The CDR3 DNA is TGTGCCAGCAGCGTAAGGGGGGCTAAGAATTCACCCCTCCACTTT. The genes are TRBV9 and TRBJ1-6; D is perhaps TRBD1 (6 bases). This CDR3 is built from 15 residues. In germline, CDR1 is SGDLS, CDR2 YYNGEE. V gave up 1 base and J gave up 7 bases, with 12 bases separating them.

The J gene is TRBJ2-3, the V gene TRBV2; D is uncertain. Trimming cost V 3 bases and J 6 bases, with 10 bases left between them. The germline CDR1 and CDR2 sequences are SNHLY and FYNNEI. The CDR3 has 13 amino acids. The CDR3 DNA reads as TGTGCCAGCAGTGACCGCCGTGGCGATACGCAGTATTTT. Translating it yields CASSDRRGDTQYF. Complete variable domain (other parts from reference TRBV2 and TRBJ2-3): EPEVTQTPSHQVTQMGQEVILRCVPISNHLYFYWYRQILGQKVEFLVSFYNNEISEKSEIFDDQFSVERPDGSNFTLKIRSTKLEDSAMYFCASSDRRGDTQYFGPGTRLTVL.

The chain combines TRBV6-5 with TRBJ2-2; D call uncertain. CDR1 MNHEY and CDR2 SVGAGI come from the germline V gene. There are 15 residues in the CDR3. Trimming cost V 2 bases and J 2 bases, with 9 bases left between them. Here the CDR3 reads CASSYRQRNTGELFF. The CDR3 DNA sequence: TGTGCCAGCAGTTACAGGCAGAGAAACACCGGGGAGCTGTTTTTT.

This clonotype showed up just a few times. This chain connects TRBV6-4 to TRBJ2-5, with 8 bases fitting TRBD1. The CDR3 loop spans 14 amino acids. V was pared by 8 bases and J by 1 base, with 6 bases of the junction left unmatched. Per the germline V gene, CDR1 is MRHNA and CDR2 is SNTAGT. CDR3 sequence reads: CASGNTGGQETQYF. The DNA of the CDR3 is TGTGCCAGCGGAAACACAGGGGGCCAAGAGACCCAGTACTTC.

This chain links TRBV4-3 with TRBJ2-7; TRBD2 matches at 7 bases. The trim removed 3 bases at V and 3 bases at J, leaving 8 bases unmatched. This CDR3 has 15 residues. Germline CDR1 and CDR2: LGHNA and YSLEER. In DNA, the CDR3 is TGCGCCAGCAGCCAGGGAGGGCGAGTCGGCTACGAGCAGTACTTC. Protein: CASSQGGRVGYEQYF.

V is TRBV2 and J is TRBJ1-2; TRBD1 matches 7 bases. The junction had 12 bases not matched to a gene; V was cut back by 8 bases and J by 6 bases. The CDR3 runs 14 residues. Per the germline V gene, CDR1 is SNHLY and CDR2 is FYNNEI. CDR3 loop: CASGKTGLKDGYTF. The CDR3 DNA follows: TGTGCCAGCGGAAAGACAGGGTTAAAGGATGGCTACACCTTC.